These 17 T cell receptor beta chains were all obtained from the same sample, sequenced in a study of blood T cell repertoires in COVID-19. Produced via immunoSEQ multiplex PCR; TCRdb's table is partial and in-frame only. The profile shows 450,000 to 600,000 clones, approximately 90% of them singletons. The sample consisted of PBMCs or T cells enriched from blood (not recorded which). All receptors come from a young woman who had recovered from COVID-19.

The gene calls are TRBV19 and TRBJ1-4; unclear D gene. CDR3 length: 14 amino acids. Germline V gene sequence: CDR1 LNHDA, CDR2 SQIVND (reference sequence). Trimming pared 7 bases from V and 5 bases from J, leaving 14 bases between. CDR3 in amino acids: CASTYGQSNEKLFF. The CDR3 region has the DNA TGTGCCAGTACATATGGGCAGTCGAATGAAAAACTGTTTTTT.

The V gene is TRBV7-9, the J gene TRBJ2-7; 7 nucleotides align to TRBD1. The CDR3 has 16 amino acids. V dropped 5 bases and J dropped 0; count of bases not matched to a gene: 10. CDR1 SEHNR and CDR2 FQNEAQ come from the germline V gene (reference sequence). The CDR3 loop is CASSPRGQVSSYEQYF. In DNA, the CDR3 is TGTGCCAGCAGCCCAAGGGGGCAGGTAAGCTCCTACGAGCAGTACTTC.

The chain links TRBV21-1 to TRBJ1-1; the table names TRBD1, a call not compared with the DNA. TRBV21-1 is assigned pseudogene status. The CDR3 consists of 17 residues. CDR3 loop: CARTRPTEKFLNTEAFF. The CDR3 DNA sequence: TGTGCCCGTACCCGCCCCACAGAAAAATTTCTGAACACTGAAGCTTTCTTT.

Concerning this clone: Other nucleotide sequences from this sample produce the same CDR3. CDR3 protein: CASSPGTGTYGYTF. The CDR3, as DNA: TGTGCCAGCAGCCCCGGGACAGGGACCTATGGCTACACCTTC. The V and J genes are TRBV7-9 and TRBJ1-2; 9 bases line up with TRBD1. Germline values: CDR1 SEHNR, CDR2 FQNEAQ (reference sequence). The trim removed 5 bases at V and 4 bases at J, leaving 5 bases unmatched. This CDR3 has 14 residues.

A single count supports this clone. Within the sample, other DNA sequences also encode this same CDR3. The V gene is TRBV6-5, the J gene TRBJ1-1; tentatively, D is TRBD1 (5 bases). The CDR3 runs 13 residues. The germline gives CDR1 MNHEY, CDR2 SVGAGI. Trimming removed 5 bases from V and 1 base from J, with 8 bases in between. CDR3: CASSLQENTEAFF. The CDR3 DNA reads TGTGCCAGCAGTCTACAGGAGAACACTGAAGCTTTCTTT.

The rearrangement links TRBV5-1 to TRBJ1-1; 9 bases are shared with TRBD1. Trimming removed 6 bases from V and 2 bases from J; junction bases left unmatched: 11. CDR1 is SGHRS and CDR2 is YFSETQ in the germline V gene. This CDR3 is 16 amino acids long. The CDR3 spells CASTRQGVRVNTEAFF. The DNA for the CDR3 is TGCGCCAGCACCCGACAGGGGGTGCGAGTCAACACTGAAGCTTTCTTT.

As DNA, the CDR3 is TGTGCCAGCAGGCGGACAGGGTACAATGAGCAGTTCTTC. Protein sequence: CASRRTGYNEQFF. V is TRBV2 and J is TRBJ2-1; the match to TRBD1 covers 8 bases. Per germline, CDR1 SNHLY and CDR2 FYNNEI. The ends lost 6 bases at V and 4 bases at J; junction bases unmatched: 2. CDR3 length: 13 amino acids.

CDR3 protein: CASRPRTGKGYTF. The CDR3, as DNA: TGTGCCAGCAGACCCCGGACAGGGAAAGGCTACACCTTC. The gene calls are TRBV27 and TRBJ1-2; the match to TRBD1 covers 8 bases. The germline V gene has CDR1 MNHEY and CDR2 SMNVEV (reference sequence). The CDR3 totals 13 residues. V was clipped by 6 bases and J by 8 bases; unmatched bases: 8.

The V gene is TRBV24-1, the J gene TRBJ2-2; 8 bases fit TRBD1. CDR1 KGHDR and CDR2 SFDVKD come from the germline V gene. V lost 6 bases and J lost 3; bases outside the gene matches: 5. The CDR3 spans 15 residues. The CDR3 nucleotides read TGTGCCACCAGTCCGGACAGGGTCGACACCGGGGAGCTGTTTTTT. It codes for CATSPDRVDTGELFF.

The chain is built from TRBV2 and TRBJ2-4; a possible D gene is TRBD1 (6 bases). Trimming took 5 bases from V and 1 from J, leaving 15 bases between them. Germline lookup yields CDR1 SNHLY and CDR2 FYNNEI. The CDR3 contains 16 residues. CDR3 region: CASSNTGLDAKNIQYF. Written as DNA, the CDR3 is TGTGCCAGCAGTAACACAGGGCTCGATGCCAAAAACATTCAGTACTTC.

The chain has TRBV12-3 or TRBV12-4 and TRBJ1-2; TRBD1 matches at 7 bases. Trimming took 1 base from V and 11 from J; bases not matched to a gene: 7. This CDR3 comprises 13 residues. DNA for the CDR3: TGTGCCAGCAGTTTAGTGAGGGGGCTTTGGTACACCTTC. It codes for CASSLVRGLWYTF.

This sequence joins TRBV19 and TRBJ1-2; D unresolved. With 2 bases removed from V and 7 bases from J, the gap between germline ends came to 11 bases. CDR3 size: 13 residues. Per the germline V gene, CDR1 is LNHDA and CDR2 is SQIVND (reference sequence). The CDR3 sequence: CASSIRDLGGYTF. In DNA, the CDR3 is TGTGCCAGTAGTATACGGGATTTGGGTGGCTACACCTTC.

A note on this clone: At the DNA level, this CDR3 is encoded by other sequences in the same sample as well. The chain links TRBV3-1 (or the pseudogene TRBV3-2) to TRBJ1-4; D is possibly TRBD1 (6 bases). V lost 2 bases and J 2 bases, leaving 6 bases between the germline ends. CDR3 length: 14 residues. CDR1 and CDR2 from the germline V gene are LGHDT and YNNKEL (reference sequence). CDR3 sequence: CASSQRGTNEKLFF. The CDR3 DNA reads TGTGCCAGCAGCCAAAGGGGGACTAATGAAAAACTGTTTTTT.

This chain uses TRBV5-4 with TRBJ2-3, with 15 bases identical to TRBD2. The CDR3 runs 17 residues. Germline CDR1 is SGHNT and CDR2 is YYREEE (reference sequence). Trimming took 4 bases from V and 6 from J; bases not matched to a gene: 9. CDR3 in DNA: TGTGCCAGCAGCCGGACTAGCGGGGGGGCCCTGGTGGATACGCAGTATTTT. Translated, it gives CASSRTSGGALVDTQYF.

The chain combines TRBV6-1 with TRBJ2-7, with D hard to call. CDR1 is MNHNS, CDR2 SASEGT, per germline. The V end lost 1 base, the J end lost 7 bases, and 5 bases lay between the germline ends. The CDR3 runs 11 residues. CDR3 DNA: TGTGCCAGCAGTGAAGGGCGGGAGCAGTACTTC. It specifies CASSEGREQYF.

The V and J genes are TRBV19 and TRBJ2-3, with D possibly matching TRBD1 (5 bases). V was shortened by 4 bases and J by 3 bases, with 11 bases between the two germline ends. Germline V gene lookup returns CDR1 LNHDA and CDR2 SQIVND (reference sequence). CDR3 size: 14 residues. This chain's CDR3 is CASSSRVETDTQYF. The CDR3 coding sequence is TGTGCCAGTAGTAGCAGGGTAGAAACAGATACGCAGTATTTT. Variable domain in full (rest from reference TRBV19 and TRBJ2-3): DGGITQSPKYLFRKEGQNVTLSCEQNLNHDAMYWYRQDPGQGLRLIYYSQIVNDFQKGDIAEGYSVSREKKESFPLTVTSAQKNPTAFYLCASSSRVETDTQYFGPGTRLTVL.

There are a few counts of this clone. The genes are TRBV5-1 and TRBJ1-5, with no clear D. V gave up 0 bases and J gave up 0 bases, with 10 bases separating them. Looked up from germline, CDR1 is SGHRS and CDR2 is YFSETQ. The CDR3 totals 16 residues. CDR3 sequence: CASSLEGRDSNQPQHF. In nucleotides, the CDR3 is TGCGCCAGCAGCTTGGAAGGGAGGGATAGCAATCAGCCCCAGCATTTT.